The 4 T cell receptor beta chains presented below share a single source sample, sequenced in a study of CD8 T cells in Susac syndrome. With random hexamers, roughly 0.5 to 1 ug RNA was reverse transcribed. Each CDR3 protein gets one entry after TCRdb re-called the immunoSEQ multiplex PCR reads with MiXCR. The data show under 20,000 distinct CDR3 sequences, about 95% seen once. Sequencing input: CD8+ T cells from PBMCs. The receptors here all came from a human donor in good health.

CDR3 nucleotide sequence: TGCAGCGTTGGGGGACTAGCGCCCCATGGGGACATTCAGTACTTC. Residues: CSVGGLAPHGDIQYF. This chain joins TRBV29-1 and TRBJ2-4; 10 positions match TRBD2. The CDR3 contains 15 residues. The junction had 11 bases not matched to a gene; V was cut back by 4 bases and J by 8 bases. The germline V gene has CDR1 SQVTM and CDR2 ANQGSEA.

The V call is TRBV11-3, the J call TRBJ1-1, with D unresolved. This CDR3 contains 14 residues. Germline V lookup: CDR1 SGHNT, CDR2 YENEEA. The V and J ends lost 5 bases and 5 bases respectively, with 15 bases between them. The CDR3 bases are TGTGCCAGCAGCCCCGGACGGGTCTTTACTGAAGCTTTCTTT. Protein: CASSPGRVFTEAFF.

This sequence joins TRBV27 and TRBJ2-6; no clear D gene. CDR3 length: 15 amino acids. With 3 bases removed from V and 0 bases from J, the gap between germline ends came to 6 bases. Germline V gene lookup returns CDR1 MNHEY and CDR2 SMNVEV (reference sequence). The chain's CDR3 is CASSFTISGANVLTF. The DNA of the CDR3 is TGTGCCAGCAGTTTTACCATCTCTGGGGCCAACGTCCTGACTTTC.

This clonotype has just a few counts. This chain uses TRBV12-3 or TRBV12-4 with TRBJ1-5; 9 positions match TRBD1. The CDR3 length is 14 residues. The J segment lost 4 bases and the V segment lost 3 bases, leaving 1 base of the junction unmatched. The CDR3 here is CASSLGQGNQPQHF. CDR3 bases: TGTGCCAGCAGTTTGGGACAGGGAAATCAGCCCCAGCATTTT.